One and the same sample provided the 11 T cell receptor beta chains below, sequenced in a study of blood T cells in healthy people across ages. Sample-barcoded 5' priming and a J-beta primer mix drove a second PCR of 7 to 11 cycles. TCRdb reprocessed the 5' RACE reads via MiXCR and lists one record per CDR3 protein. Among hundreds of thousands of distinct CDR3 sequences listed, roughly two fifths were seen once. Sequenced: blood. The receptors originated from a man older than 75 in good health.

The rearrangement uses TRBV11-1 and TRBJ2-5, with D possibly matching TRBD1 (6 bases). The CDR3 consists of 12 residues. Germline V gene data show CDR1 as SGHAT and CDR2 as FQDESV (reference sequence). V was pared by 8 bases and J by 0 bases, with 7 bases between. The CDR3 nucleotides read TGTGCCAGCCGGGACAACCAAGAGACCCAGTACTTC. It yields the protein CASRDNQETQYF.

There are a few counts of this clonotype. V gene TRBV4-3 combines with J gene TRBJ1-1; 10 bases are a match to TRBD1. CDR1 is LGHNA, CDR2 YSLEER, per germline. V lost 2 bases, J lost 7 bases, and 1 base stayed unmatched. CDR3 size: 13 residues. The CDR3 sequence is CASSQWTGGEAFF. The CDR3 DNA is TGCGCCAGCAGCCAATGGACAGGGGGTGAAGCTTTCTTT.

This clonotype has a count of ten or more. A much larger clone differs by one base, so this may be a read error. V gene TRBV28 combines with J gene TRBJ2-7; tentative D call: TRBD2 (5 bases). V lost 5 bases and J lost 3, with 14 bases in between. Looked up from germline, CDR1 is MDHEN and CDR2 is SYDVKM. The CDR3 length is 14 residues. CDR3 amino acids: CASSVLRGYYEQYF. Here the CDR3 DNA reads TGTGCCAGCAGTGTACTCCGAGGGTACTACGAGCAGTACTTC.

The genes are TRBV20-1 and TRBJ1-5; D gene uncertain. The V gene's germline CDR1 is DFQATT and CDR2 SNEGSKA (reference sequence). Trimming removed 1 base from V and 5 bases from J, with 6 bases in between. This CDR3 has 12 amino acids. The CDR3 sequence is CSARVGDQPQHF. The CDR3 DNA reads TGCAGTGCTAGAGTTGGCGATCAGCCCCAGCATTTT.

J is TRBJ2-1 and V is TRBV7-9, with 15 bases aligning to TRBD2. The CDR3 covers 15 residues. V gave up 1 base and J gave up 9 bases; unmatched junction bases: 1. Germline CDR1 and CDR2: SEHNR and FQNEAQ (reference sequence). This CDR3 reads CASSLVGLAGGEQFF. Here the CDR3 DNA reads TGTGCCAGCAGCTTAGTGGGACTAGCGGGAGGTGAGCAGTTCTTC.

This clonotype was observed a few times. This rearrangement joins TRBV20-1 to TRBJ1-4; D is unclear. Germline values: CDR1 DFQATT, CDR2 SNEGSKA (reference sequence). CDR3 length equals 14 residues. The germline V and J ends were trimmed by 0 bases and 8 bases, with 13 bases remaining between them. The CDR3 protein is CSARDAALREKLFF. The CDR3 DNA is TGCAGTGCTAGAGATGCGGCACTGAGGGAAAAACTGTTTTTT.

This clonotype was seen more than once but under ten times. The chain employs TRBV4-3 and TRBJ1-2; 7 positions match TRBD1. V was pared by 6 bases and J by 1 base, with 8 bases of the junction left unmatched. Per germline, CDR1 LGHNA and CDR2 YSLEER. This CDR3 region has 15 residues. This chain's CDR3 is CASRKGTVLNYGYTF. CDR3 in DNA: TGCGCCAGCAGGAAGGGGACAGTACTTAACTATGGCTACACCTTC.

This chain links TRBV11-2 with TRBJ2-5; D gene unclear. The CDR3 length is 14 residues. Germline V gene data show CDR1 as SGHAT and CDR2 as FQNNGV. With 4 bases removed from V and 1 base from J, the gap between germline ends came to 10 bases. The CDR3: CASSSGPLQETQYF. CDR3 DNA: TGTGCCAGCAGCTCCGGACCACTCCAAGAGACCCAGTACTTC.

The chain recombines TRBV6-2 or TRBV6-3 with TRBJ2-3; D gene uncertain. V gave up 11 bases and J gave up 9 bases, with 15 bases separating them. The CDR3 has 11 amino acids. Germline V gene lookup returns CDR1 MNHEY and CDR2 SVGEGT. The CDR3 is CAVRVGVTQYF. CDR3 coding DNA: TGTGCCGTCCGGGTTGGTGTCACGCAGTATTTT.

This clonotype was counted between two and nine times. This chain uses TRBV4-2 with TRBJ1-6; D is undetermined. The CDR3 consists of 12 residues. Germline-derived CDR1 and CDR2 are LGHNA and YNFKEQ. Trimming removed 1 base at V and 7 bases at J, with 2 bases between. The CDR3 loop is CASSQVNSPLHF. DNA of the CDR3: TGTGCCAGCAGCCAAGTAAATTCACCCCTCCACTTT.

The chain employs TRBV20-1 and TRBJ2-7, with D possibly matching TRBD2 (5 bases). CDR1 DFQATT and CDR2 SNEGSKA come from the germline V gene (reference sequence). The CDR3 runs 15 residues. Trimming took 1 base from V and 7 from J, leaving 20 bases between them. CDR3 residues: CSARAEFRVTGEQYF. In DNA form, the CDR3 reads TGCAGTGCTAGAGCTGAGTTTAGGGTAACGGGAGAGCAGTACTTC.